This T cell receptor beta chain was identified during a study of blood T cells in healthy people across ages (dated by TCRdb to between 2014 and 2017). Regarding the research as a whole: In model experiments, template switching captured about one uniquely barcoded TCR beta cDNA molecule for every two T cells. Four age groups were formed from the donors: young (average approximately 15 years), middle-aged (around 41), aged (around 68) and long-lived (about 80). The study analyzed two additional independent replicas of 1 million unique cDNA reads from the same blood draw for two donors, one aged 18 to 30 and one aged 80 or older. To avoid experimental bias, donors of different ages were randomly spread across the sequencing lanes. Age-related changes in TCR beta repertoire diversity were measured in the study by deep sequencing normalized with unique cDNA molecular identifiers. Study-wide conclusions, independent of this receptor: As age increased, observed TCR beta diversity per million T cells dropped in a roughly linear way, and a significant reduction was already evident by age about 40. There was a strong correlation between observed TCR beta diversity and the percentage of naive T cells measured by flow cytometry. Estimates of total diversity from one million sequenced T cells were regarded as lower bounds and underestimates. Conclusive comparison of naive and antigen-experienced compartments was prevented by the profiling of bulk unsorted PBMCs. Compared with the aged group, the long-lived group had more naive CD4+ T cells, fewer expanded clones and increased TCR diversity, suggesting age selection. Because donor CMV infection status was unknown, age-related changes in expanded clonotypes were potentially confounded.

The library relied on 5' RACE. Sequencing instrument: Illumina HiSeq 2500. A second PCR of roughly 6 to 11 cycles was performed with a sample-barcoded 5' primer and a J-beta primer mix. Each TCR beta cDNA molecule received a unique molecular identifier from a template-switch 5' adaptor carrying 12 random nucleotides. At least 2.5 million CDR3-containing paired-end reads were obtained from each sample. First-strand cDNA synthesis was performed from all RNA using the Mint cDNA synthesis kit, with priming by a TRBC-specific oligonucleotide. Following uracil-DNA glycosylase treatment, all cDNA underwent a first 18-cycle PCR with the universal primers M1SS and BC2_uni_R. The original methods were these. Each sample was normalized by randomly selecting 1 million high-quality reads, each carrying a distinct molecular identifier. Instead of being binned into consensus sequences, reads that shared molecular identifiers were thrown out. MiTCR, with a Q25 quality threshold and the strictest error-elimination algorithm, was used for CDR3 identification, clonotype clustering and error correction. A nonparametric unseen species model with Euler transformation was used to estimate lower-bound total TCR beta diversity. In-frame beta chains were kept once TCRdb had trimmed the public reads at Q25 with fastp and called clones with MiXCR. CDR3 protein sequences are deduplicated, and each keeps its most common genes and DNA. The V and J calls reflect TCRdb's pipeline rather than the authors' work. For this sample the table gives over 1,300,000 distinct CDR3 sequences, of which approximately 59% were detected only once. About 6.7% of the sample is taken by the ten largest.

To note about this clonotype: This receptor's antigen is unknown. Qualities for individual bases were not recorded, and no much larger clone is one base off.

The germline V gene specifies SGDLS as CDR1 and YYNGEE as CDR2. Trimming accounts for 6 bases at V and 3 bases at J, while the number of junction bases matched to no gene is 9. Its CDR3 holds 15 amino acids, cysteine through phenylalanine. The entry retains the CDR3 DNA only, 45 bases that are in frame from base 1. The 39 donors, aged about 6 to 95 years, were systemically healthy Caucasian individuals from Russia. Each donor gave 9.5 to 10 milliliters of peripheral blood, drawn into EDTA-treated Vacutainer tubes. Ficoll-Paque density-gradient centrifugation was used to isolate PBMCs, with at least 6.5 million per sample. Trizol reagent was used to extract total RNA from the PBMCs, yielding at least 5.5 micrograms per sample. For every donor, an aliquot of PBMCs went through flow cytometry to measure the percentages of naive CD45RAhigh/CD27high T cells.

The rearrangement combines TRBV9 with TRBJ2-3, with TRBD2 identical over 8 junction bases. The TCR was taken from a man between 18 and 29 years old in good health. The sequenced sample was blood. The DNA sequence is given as TGTGCCAGCACCGAGGGGTTAGCGGGGACAGATACGCAGTATTTT. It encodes CASTEGLAGTDTQYF.